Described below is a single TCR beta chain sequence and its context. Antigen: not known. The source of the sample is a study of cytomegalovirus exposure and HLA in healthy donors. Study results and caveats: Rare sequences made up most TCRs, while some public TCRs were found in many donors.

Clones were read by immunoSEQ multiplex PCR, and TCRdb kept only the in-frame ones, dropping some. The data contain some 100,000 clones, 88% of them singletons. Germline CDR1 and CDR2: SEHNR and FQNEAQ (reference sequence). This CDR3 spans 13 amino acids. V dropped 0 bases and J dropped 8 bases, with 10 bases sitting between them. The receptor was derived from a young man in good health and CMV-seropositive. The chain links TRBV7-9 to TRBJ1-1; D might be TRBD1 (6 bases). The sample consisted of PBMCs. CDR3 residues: CASSLAGGSEAFF. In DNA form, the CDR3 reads TGTGCCAGCAGCTTAGCAGGGGGTTCAGAAGCTTTCTTT.